This TCR beta chain appears in the sequencing data of a study of T cells in Graves' hyperthyroidism and ophthalmopathy. RNA transcripts served as the template for amplifying TCR beta CDR3 regions. The HTBI primer set drove a first-round RT-PCR of the TCR CDR3. One entry per CDR3 protein results from TCRdb running MiXCR on the multiplex PCR reads. Here the sample spans hundreds of thousands of distinct CDR3 sequences, less than 15% being singletons. There are many counts of this clonotype. Germline V CDR1 and CDR2: LGHDT, YNNKEL (reference sequence). The CDR3 sequence is 16 residues long. Deletions cut 0 bases from V and 4 bases from J, with 12 bases between. Across 18 months, stable Graves' hyperthyroidism was marked by no progression to ophthalmopathy.

Sequences were obtained from blood. The rearrangement links TRBV3-1 to TRBJ2-2, with D unclear. This sequence was found in a woman between 18 and 29 years old with Graves' hyperthyroidism. The CDR3 DNA follows: TGTGCCAGCAGCCAAGATGATGGAGTATTCACCGGGGAGCTGTTTTTT. This translates into CASSQDDGVFTGELFF.